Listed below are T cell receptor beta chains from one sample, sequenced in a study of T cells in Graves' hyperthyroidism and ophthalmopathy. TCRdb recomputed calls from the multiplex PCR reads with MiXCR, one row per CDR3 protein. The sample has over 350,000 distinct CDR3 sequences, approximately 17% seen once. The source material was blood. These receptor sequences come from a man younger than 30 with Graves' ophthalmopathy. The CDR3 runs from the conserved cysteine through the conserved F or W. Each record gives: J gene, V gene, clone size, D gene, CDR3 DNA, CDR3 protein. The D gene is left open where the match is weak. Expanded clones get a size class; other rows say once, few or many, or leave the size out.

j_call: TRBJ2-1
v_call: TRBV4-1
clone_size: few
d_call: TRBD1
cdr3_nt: TGCGCCAGCAGCCAAGCGAGCGAGACAGGGGTAAATGAGCAGTTCTTC
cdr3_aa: CASSQASETGVNEQFF

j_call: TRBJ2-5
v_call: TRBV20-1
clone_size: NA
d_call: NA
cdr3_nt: TGCAGTGCTGACCAATGGGGCCAAGAGACCCAGTACTTC
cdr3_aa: CSADQWGQETQYF

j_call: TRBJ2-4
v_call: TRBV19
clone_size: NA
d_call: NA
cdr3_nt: TGTGCCAGTAGTATAATCGAGGACCTTCGGAGCATTCAGTACTTC
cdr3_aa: CASSIIEDLRSIQYF

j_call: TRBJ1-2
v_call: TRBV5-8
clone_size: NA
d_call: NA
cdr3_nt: TGTGCCAGCAGCTTGGCCACAGCCCCGGGGAGGGGCTACACCTTC
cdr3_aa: CASSLATAPGRGYTF

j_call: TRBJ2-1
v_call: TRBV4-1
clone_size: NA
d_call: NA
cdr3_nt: TGCGCCAGCAGCCAAGGGGGAGTGTGGTCCTCCTACAATGAGCAGTTCTTC
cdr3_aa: CASSQGGVWSSYNEQFF

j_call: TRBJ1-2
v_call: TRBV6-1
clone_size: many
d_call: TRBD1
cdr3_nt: TGTGCCAGCAGCCACTCTTACCCCAGGGGGCACTATGGCTACACCTTC
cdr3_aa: CASSHSYPRGHYGYTF

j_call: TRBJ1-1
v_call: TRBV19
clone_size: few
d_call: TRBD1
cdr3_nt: TGTGCCAGTAGTACCCGACAGGGCACCGGGTCGAACACTGAAGCTTTCTTT
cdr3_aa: CASSTRQGTGSNTEAFF

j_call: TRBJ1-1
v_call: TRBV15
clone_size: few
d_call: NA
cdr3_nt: TGTGCCACCAGCGCCCGGGAACAGGGTCGCGAGACTGAAGCTTTCTTT
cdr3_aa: CATSAREQGRETEAFF

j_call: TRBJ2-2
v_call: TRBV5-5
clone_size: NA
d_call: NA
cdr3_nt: TGTGCCAGCAGCCAGGCGAATATGAACACCGGGGAGCTGTTTTTT
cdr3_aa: CASSQANMNTGELFF

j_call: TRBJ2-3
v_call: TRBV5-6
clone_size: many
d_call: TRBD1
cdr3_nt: TGTGCCAGCACCCAGGGGGCGAAGGCAGATACGCAGTATTTT
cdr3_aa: CASTQGAKADTQYF

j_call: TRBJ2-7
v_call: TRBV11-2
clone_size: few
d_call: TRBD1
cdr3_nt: TGTGCCAGCAGCTCCCCCCGGGACAGGGGGGAGCAGTACTTC
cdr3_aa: CASSSPRDRGEQYF

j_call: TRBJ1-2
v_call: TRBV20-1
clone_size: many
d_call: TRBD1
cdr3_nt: TGCAGTGCCCCCGACAGGGGGTCTAACTATGGCTACACCTTC
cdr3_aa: CSAPDRGSNYGYTF

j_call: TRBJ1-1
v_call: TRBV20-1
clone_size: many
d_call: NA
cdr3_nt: TGCAGTGCTAGAGAGCCGGGCCTTGAAGCTTTCTTT
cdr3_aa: CSAREPGLEAFF

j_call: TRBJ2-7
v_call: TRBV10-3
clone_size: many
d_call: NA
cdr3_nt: TGTGCCATCAGTGAGTCGATACTGACCTTCTACGAGCAGTACTTC
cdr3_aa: CAISESILTFYEQYF

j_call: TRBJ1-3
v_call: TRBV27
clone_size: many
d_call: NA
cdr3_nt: TGTGCCAGCAGTTTAACGTACGGAACTGGAAACACCATATATTTT
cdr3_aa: CASSLTYGTGNTIYF

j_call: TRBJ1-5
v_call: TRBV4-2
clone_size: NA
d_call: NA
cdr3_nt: TGTGCCAGCAGCTTAGGGGGGGGTAGCGATCAGCCCCAGCATTTT
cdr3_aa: CASSLGGGSDQPQHF

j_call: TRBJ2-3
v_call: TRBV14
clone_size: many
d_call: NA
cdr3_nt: TGTGCCAGCAGCCAAGATAGGGCCGATACGCAGTATTTT
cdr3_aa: CASSQDRADTQYF

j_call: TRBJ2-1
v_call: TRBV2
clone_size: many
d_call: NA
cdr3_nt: TGTGCCAGCAGGGGCGGCCGGTCCTACAATGAGCAGTTCTTC
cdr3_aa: CASRGGRSYNEQFF

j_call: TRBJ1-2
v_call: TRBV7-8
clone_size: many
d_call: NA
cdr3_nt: TGTGCCAGCAGCCCGCTCCAGGGGCCTAGATATGGCTACACCTTC
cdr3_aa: CASSPLQGPRYGYTF

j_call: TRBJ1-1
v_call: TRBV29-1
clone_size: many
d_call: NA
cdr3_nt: TGCAGCGCAGGGACTATGGGCACTGAAGCTTTCTTT
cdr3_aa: CSAGTMGTEAFF

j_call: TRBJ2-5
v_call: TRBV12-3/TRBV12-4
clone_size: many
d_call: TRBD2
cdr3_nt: TGTGCCAGCAGTTCGGGAGGCGGCGGGGGGATCCAAGAGACCCAGTACTTC
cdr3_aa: CASSSGGGGGIQETQYF

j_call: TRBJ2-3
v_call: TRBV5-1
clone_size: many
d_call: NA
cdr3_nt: TGCGCCAGCAGCTCTACGGGCACAGATACGCAGTATTTT
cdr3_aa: CASSSTGTDTQYF

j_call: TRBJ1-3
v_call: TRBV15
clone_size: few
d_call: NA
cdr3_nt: TGTGCCACCAGCCCCTGGCAGTCCTACTTCTCTGGAAACACCATATATTTT
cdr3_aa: CATSPWQSYFSGNTIYF

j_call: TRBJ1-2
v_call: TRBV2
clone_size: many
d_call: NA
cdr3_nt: TGTGCCAGCAGTGTTCGGGACATTTATGGCTACACCTTC
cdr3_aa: CASSVRDIYGYTF

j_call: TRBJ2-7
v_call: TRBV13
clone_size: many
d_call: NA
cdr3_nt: TGTGCCAGCAGCGGGGCTCAGGGAACCCCCTCCTACGAGCAGTACTTC
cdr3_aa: CASSGAQGTPSYEQYF

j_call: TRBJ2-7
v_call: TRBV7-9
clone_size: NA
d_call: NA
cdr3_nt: TGTGCCAGCAGCTTAAATGGGCACGAGCAGTACTTC
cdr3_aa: CASSLNGHEQYF

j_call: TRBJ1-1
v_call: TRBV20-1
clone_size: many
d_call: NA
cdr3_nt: TGCAGTGCTAGAGATCTCTGGGGAGACACTGAAGCTTTCTTT
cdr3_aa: CSARDLWGDTEAFF

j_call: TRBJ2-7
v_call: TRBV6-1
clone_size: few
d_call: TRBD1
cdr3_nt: TGTGCCAGCAGTGAAAGTTGGGGGACAGGACCCTACGAGCAGTACTTC
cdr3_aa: CASSESWGTGPYEQYF

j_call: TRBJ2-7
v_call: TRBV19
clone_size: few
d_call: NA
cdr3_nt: TGTGCCAGTAGTACCGTCAGGGGAGTCGTCCACGAGCAGTACTTC
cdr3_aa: CASSTVRGVVHEQYF

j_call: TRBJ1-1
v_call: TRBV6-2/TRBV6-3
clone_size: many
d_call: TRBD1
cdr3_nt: TGTGCCAGCAGGGATGACAGGGTTGAAGCTTTCTTT
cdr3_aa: CASRDDRVEAFF

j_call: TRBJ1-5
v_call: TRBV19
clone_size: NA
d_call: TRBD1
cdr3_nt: TGTGCCAGTATGAAACCGGGACAGAGCAATCAGCCCCAGCATTTT
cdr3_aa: CASMKPGQSNQPQHF

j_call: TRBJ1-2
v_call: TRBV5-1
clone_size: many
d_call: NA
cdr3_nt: TGCGCCAGCAGCCCGGGGGAACTACGATCCTATGGCTACACCTTC
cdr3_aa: CASSPGELRSYGYTF

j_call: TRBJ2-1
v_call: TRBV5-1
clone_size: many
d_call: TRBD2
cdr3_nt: TGCGCCAGCAGCTTCAGGCTAGCGGCCTACAATGAGCAGTTCTTC
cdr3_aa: CASSFRLAAYNEQFF

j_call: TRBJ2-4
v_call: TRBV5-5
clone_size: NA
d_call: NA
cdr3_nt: TGTGCCAGCAGCTTGGGGTTTGCCAAAAACATTCAGTACTTC
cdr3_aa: CASSLGFAKNIQYF

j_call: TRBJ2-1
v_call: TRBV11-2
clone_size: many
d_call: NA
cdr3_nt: TGTGCCAGCAGCCAACAAGGCTCCTACAATGAGCAGTTCTTC
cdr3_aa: CASSQQGSYNEQFF

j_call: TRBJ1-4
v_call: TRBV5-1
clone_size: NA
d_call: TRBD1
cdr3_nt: TGCGCCAGCAGCCAAGGACAGGGCGAGAGTGAAAAACTGTTTTTT
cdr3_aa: CASSQGQGESEKLFF

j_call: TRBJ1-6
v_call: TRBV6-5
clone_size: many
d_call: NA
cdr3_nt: TGTGCCAGCAGTTACAGACAGAGTAATTCACCCCTCCACTTT
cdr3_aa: CASSYRQSNSPLHF

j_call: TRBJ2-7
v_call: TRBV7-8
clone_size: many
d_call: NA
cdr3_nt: TGTGCCAGCAGCTTATCGCAGGGAGCAGCCTACGAGCAGTACTTC
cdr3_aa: CASSLSQGAAYEQYF

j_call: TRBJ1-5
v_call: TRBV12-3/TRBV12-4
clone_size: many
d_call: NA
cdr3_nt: TGTGCCAGCAGTCCCGCCGGGGGCGGAAGTCAGCCCCAGCATTTT
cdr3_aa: CASSPAGGGSQPQHF

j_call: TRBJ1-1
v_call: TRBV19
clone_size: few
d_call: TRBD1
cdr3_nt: TGTGCCAGTAGTACTGCGGGACAGGGACCGGCTGAAGCTTTCTTT
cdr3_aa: CASSTAGQGPAEAFF

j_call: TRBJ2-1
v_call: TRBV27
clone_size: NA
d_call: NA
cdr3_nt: TGTGCCAATACGAGGGGAATCACCGCATCTGAGCAGTTCTTC
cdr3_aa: CANTRGITASEQFF

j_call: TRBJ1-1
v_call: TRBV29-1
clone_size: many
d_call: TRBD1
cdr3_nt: TGCAGCGTTGAGGGACAGGAGAACACTGAAGCTTTCTTT
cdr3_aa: CSVEGQENTEAFF

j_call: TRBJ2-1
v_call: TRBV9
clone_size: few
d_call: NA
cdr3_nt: TGTGCCAGCAGCGTAGAGGAGGGCTCCTACAATGAGCAGTTCTTC
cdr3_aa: CASSVEEGSYNEQFF

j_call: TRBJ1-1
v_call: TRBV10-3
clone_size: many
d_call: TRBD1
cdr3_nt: TGTGCCATCAGGGCAACAGGGGAGAACACTGAAGCTTTCTTT
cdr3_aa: CAIRATGENTEAFF

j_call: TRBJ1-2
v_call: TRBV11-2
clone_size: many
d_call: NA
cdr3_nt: TGTGCCAGCAGCAACCATAGGGGGGTAGGTGGCTACACCTTC
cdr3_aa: CASSNHRGVGGYTF

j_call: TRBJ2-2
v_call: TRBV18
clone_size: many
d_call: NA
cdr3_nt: TGTGCCAGCTCACCACCCACCGGGGAGCTGTTTTTT
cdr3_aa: CASSPPTGELFF

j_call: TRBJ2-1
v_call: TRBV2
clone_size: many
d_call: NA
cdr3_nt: TGTGCCAGCAAACGGGGGCACAATGAGCAGTTCTTC
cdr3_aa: CASKRGHNEQFF

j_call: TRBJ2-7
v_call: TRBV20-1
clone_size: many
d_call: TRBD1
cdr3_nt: TGCAGTGCTCATCCGGGACAGGGATCCTACGAGCAGTACTTC
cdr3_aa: CSAHPGQGSYEQYF

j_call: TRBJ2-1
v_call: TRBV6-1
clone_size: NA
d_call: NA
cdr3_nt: TGTGCCAGCAGCAGTTCCCCGGGACCCCGCGATGAGCAGTTCTTC
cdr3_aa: CASSSSPGPRDEQFF

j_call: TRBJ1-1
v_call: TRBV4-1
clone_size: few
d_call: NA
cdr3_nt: TGCGCCAGCAGCCGATTTAGTGGGGGGGGAGGATACACTGAAGCTTTCTTT
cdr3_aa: CASSRFSGGGGYTEAFF

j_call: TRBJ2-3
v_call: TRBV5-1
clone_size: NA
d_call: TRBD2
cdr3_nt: TGCGCCAGCAGCGCAGGGACTAGCGGGGGGGCATATACGCAGTATTTT
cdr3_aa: CASSAGTSGGAYTQYF

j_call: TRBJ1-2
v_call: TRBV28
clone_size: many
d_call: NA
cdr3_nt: TGTGCCAGCAGTTCGTACAGGGTGGAGTATGGCTACACCTTC
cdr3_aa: CASSSYRVEYGYTF

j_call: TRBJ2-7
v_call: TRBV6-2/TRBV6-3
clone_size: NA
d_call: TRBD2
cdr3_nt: TGTGCCAGCAGCTCGGGGAGCGGGGGATACCACGAGCAGTACTTC
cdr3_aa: CASSSGSGGYHEQYF

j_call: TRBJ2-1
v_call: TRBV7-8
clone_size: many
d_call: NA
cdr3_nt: TGTGCCATCATCTCATCGGGTGGGTATGAGCAGTTCTTC
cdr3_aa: CAIISSGGYEQFF

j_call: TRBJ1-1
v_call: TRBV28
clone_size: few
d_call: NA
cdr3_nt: TGTGCCAGCACTGCGTTGGGTGAAGCTTTCTTT
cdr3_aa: CASTALGEAFF

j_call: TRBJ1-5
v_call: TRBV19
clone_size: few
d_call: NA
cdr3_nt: TGTGCCAGTAGTATGGGCCAGGGGCAGCCCCAGCATTTT
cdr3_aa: CASSMGQGQPQHF

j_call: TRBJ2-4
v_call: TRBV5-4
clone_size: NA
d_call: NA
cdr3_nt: TGTGCCAGCAGCTTGGCGGTAGCCAAAAACATTCAGTACTTC
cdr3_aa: CASSLAVAKNIQYF

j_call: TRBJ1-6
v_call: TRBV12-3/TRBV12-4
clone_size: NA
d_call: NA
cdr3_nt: TGTGCCAGCAGATTAAGTGATTCACCCCTCCACTTT
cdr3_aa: CASRLSDSPLHF

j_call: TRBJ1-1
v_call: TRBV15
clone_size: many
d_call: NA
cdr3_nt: TGTGCCACCAGCAGAGCGGGGCCAAACACTGAAGCTTTCTTT
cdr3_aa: CATSRAGPNTEAFF